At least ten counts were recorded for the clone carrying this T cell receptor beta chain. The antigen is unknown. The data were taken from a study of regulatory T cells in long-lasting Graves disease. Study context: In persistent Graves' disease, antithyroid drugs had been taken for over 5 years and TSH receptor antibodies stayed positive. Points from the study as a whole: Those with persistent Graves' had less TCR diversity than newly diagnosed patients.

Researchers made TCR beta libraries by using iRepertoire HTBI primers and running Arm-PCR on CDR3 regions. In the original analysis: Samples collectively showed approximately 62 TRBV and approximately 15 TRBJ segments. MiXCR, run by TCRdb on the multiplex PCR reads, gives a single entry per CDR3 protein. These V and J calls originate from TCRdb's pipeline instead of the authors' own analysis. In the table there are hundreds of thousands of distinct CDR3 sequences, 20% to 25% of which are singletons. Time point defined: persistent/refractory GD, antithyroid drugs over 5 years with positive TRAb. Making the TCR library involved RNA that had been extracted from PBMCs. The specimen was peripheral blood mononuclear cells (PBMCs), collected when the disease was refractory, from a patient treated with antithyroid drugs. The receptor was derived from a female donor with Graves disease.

CDR3 in DNA: TGCAGTGCTAGCGCCGGTCATGGGGACTCTGAAGAGACCCAGTACTTC. Protein sequence: CSASAGHGDSEETQYF. The chain employs TRBV20-1 and TRBJ2-5; D perhaps matches TRBD2 (6 bases). The CDR3 consists of 16 residues. With 3 bases removed from V and 3 bases from J, the gap between germline ends came to 20 bases. Germline V CDR1 and CDR2: DFQATT, SNEGSKA (reference sequence).